The T cell receptor (beta chain) described here comes from a study of STAT5B mutations in CD4+ large granular lymphocyte leukemia. Study conclusions and caveats: Compared with healthy controls (2/35), patient top clones favored TRBV06 (8/27). Data were not HLA-matched across samples.

Per the germline V gene, CDR1 is MDHEN and CDR2 is SYDVKM. This CDR3 is built from 11 residues. In the case of this clone: Its antigen is as yet unknown. The junction departs from germline at one end; a sequencing error may be responsible.

Original processing methods: The detection floor for productive clonotype frequency was 2.59 x 10-5. Sequencing used immunoSEQ multiplex PCR; TCRdb keeps in-frame clones, though not all of them. V and J calls and clone size are given by that table; D and trimming were obtained from the DNA. In the table there are tens of thousands of clones, about 69% of which are singletons. This chain uses TRBV28 with TRBJ2-5, with D tentatively TRBD2 (5 bases). Sequencing input: CD4+ T cells from blood buffy coats. The TCR sequence derives from a human donor in good health. CDR3 residues: CASSLGGPGNF. CDR3 sequence (DNA): TGTGCCAGCAGTTTAGGAGGCCCGGGGAACTTC.